These 15 T cell receptor beta chains came from one sample sequenced in a study of shared clonotypes between healthy human individuals (dated by TCRdb to 2018 to 2020). The library was built by means of the immunoSEQ multiplex PCR assay. What TCRdb holds here is the immuneACCESS table cut down to in-frame rearrangements. Part of the clones is not present; checked against another copy, under half of the missing clones reflect an unresolved V gene, and the others are unexplained. The table for this sample lists approximately 2.3 million clones; approximately 93% of them were counted only once. Under 0.45% of the sample rests with the top ten. Sequences were obtained from naive CD4+ T cells from PBMCs. Read against the paper, the sample's cell subset or site label means: CD45RA+ positively selected. These receptors were collected from a young man in good health. Some clones in this sample may be carry-over from other donors' samples.

The chain combines TRBV5-1 with TRBJ2-1; TRBD2 matches 15 bases. The junction had 10 bases not matched to a gene; V was cut back by 6 bases and J by 9 bases. The germline gives CDR1 SGHRS, CDR2 YFSETQ. The CDR3 totals 16 residues. The CDR3 DNA sequence: TGCGCCAGCACCAGCTTATCGGGACTAGCGGGAGGTGAGCAGTTCTTC. The encoded protein is CASTSLSGLAGGEQFF.

Only a few counts were recorded for this clone. CDR3 sequence (DNA): TGCAGCGTTGTGAATCAGGACTATGGCTACACCTTC. Translating gives CSVVNQDYGYTF. This chain uses TRBV29-1 with TRBJ1-2; no clear D. Looked up from germline, CDR1 is SQVTM and CDR2 is ANQGSEA. Trimming removed 4 bases at V and 3 bases at J, with 9 bases between. CDR3 length equals 12 residues. Based on the CDR3 plus reference TRBV29-1 and TRBJ1-2, the full variable domain is SAVISQKPSRDICQRGTSLTIQCQVDSQVTMMFWYRQQPGQSLTLIATANQGSEATYESGFVIDKFPISRPNLTFSTLTVSNMSPEDSSIYLCSVVNQDYGYTFGSGTRLTVV.

The chain couples TRBV11-2 to TRBJ1-4; 7 nucleotides align to TRBD1. Germline loops: CDR1 SGHAT, CDR2 FQNNGV. This CDR3 region has 16 residues. V gave up 3 bases and J gave up 6 bases; unmatched junction bases: 10. CDR3 sequence reads: CASSLRRDSRYEKLFF. In nucleotides, the CDR3 is TGTGCCAGCAGCTTGAGGCGGGACAGTCGATATGAAAAACTGTTTTTT.

This clone has more than one count but fewer than ten. The rearrangement links TRBV6-5 to TRBJ1-2; weak D call: TRBD1 (6 bases). The CDR3 is 10 amino acids. The germline CDR1 and CDR2 sequences are MNHEY and SVGAGI. V lost 6 bases, J lost 7 bases, and 6 bases lay in between. For the CDR3, the DNA is TGTGCCAGCAGCAGGGGTGGCTACACCTTC. Translating gives CASSRGGYTF.

In this sample, this clone turned up once. The genes are TRBV5-1 and TRBJ1-3; perhaps TRBD1 as D (5 bases). In germline, CDR1 is SGHRS, CDR2 YFSETQ. V lost 5 bases to trimming and J lost 0 bases, with 12 bases between them. This CDR3 has 15 amino acids. The CDR3 region is CASSSRQGSGNTIYF. The CDR3 region has the DNA TGCGCCAGCAGTTCGCGGCAGGGCTCTGGAAACACCATATATTTT.

This chain links TRBV5-1 with TRBJ2-7; 12 bases fit TRBD1. The CDR3 is 16 residues long. Germline trimming cut 4 bases from V and 5 bases from J; bases unmatched to any gene: 10. Germline lookup yields CDR1 SGHRS and CDR2 YFSETQ. CDR3: CASSRNTGTGGHEQYF. CDR3 nucleotides: TGCGCCAGCAGCCGTAACACCGGGACAGGGGGCCACGAGCAGTACTTC. Based on the CDR3 plus reference TRBV5-1 and TRBJ2-7, the full variable domain is KAGVTQTPRYLIKTRGQQVTLSCSPISGHRSVSWYQQTPGQGLQFLFEYFSETQRNKGNFPGRFSGRQFSNSRSEMNVSTLELGDSALYLCASSRNTGTGGHEQYFGPGTRLTVT.

The J gene is TRBJ2-7, the V gene TRBV2, with D uncertain. Germline V gene lookup returns CDR1 SNHLY and CDR2 FYNNEI. Deletions cut 4 bases from V and 3 bases from J, with 13 bases between. The CDR3 consists of 14 residues. CDR3 in amino acids: CASSVSPLFYEQYF. The CDR3 region has the DNA TGTGCCAGCAGTGTATCACCCCTGTTCTACGAGCAGTACTTC.

This clone was counted only a few times. The chain is built from TRBV7-9 and TRBJ1-3, with D perhaps matching TRBD1 (6 bases). The CDR3 is 14 amino acids. Germline V gene lookup returns CDR1 SEHNR and CDR2 FQNEAQ (reference sequence). V was shortened by 10 bases and J by 0 bases, with 13 bases between the two germline ends. The CDR3 here is CATTTGPSGNTIYF. CDR3 coding DNA: TGTGCCACCACAACAGGGCCCTCTGGAAACACCATATATTTT.

The CDR3 here is CASSAPGTTSYEQYF. The CDR3 DNA reads as TGTGCCAGCAGTGCCCCCGGGACTACCTCCTACGAGCAGTACTTC. This chain links TRBV28 with TRBJ2-7; 7 bases are a match to TRBD2. The junction had 7 bases not matched to a gene; V was cut back by 5 bases and J by 0 bases. The germline gives CDR1 MDHEN, CDR2 SYDVKM. This CDR3 is 15 amino acids long.

The CDR3 DNA reads as TGTGCCAGCAGTAGTGTGGGGGCGGGTGGCGAAAAACTGTTTTTT. Residues: CASSSVGAGGEKLFF. The V gene is TRBV28, the J gene TRBJ1-4, with D possibly matching TRBD1 (6 bases). Germline V gene data show CDR1 as MDHEN and CDR2 as SYDVKM. V lost 5 bases to trimming and J lost 8 bases, with 18 bases between them. The CDR3 consists of 15 residues.

This CDR3 is CASSFPGRSHEQYF. CDR3 DNA: TGTGCCAGCAGTTTCCCAGGAAGGTCGCACGAGCAGTACTTC. The V and J genes are TRBV27 and TRBJ2-7, with unresolved D. The CDR3 sequence is 14 residues long. The germline gives CDR1 MNHEY, CDR2 SMNVEV (reference sequence). V was shortened by 3 bases and J by 5 bases, with 14 bases between the two germline ends.

The rearrangement uses TRBV30 and TRBJ1-5; D call uncertain. Trimming pared 3 bases from V and 4 bases from J, leaving 16 bases between. The CDR3 loop spans 15 amino acids. Per the germline V gene, CDR1 is GTSNPN and CDR2 is SVGIG (reference sequence). CDR3 residues: CAWRNRAPRNQPQHF. In nucleotides, the CDR3 is TGTGCCTGGAGGAACCGGGCCCCTCGGAATCAGCCCCAGCATTTT.

This clone was seen only a few times. The sample carries other DNA sequences with the same CDR3. The chain has TRBV9 and TRBJ1-3; D gene uncertain. The V and J ends lost 0 bases and 2 bases respectively, with 3 bases between them. Germline CDR1 is SGDLS and CDR2 is YYNGEE. This CDR3 is built from 13 residues. The CDR3 DNA follows: TGTGCCAGCAGCGTAGGCACTGGAAACACCATATATTTT. It encodes CASSVGTGNTIYF.

This rearrangement joins TRBV7-2 to TRBJ1-3; a weak D match, TRBD1 (6 bases). The CDR3 is 16 residues long. V dropped 4 bases and J dropped 4 bases, with 17 bases sitting between them. Per germline, CDR1 SGHTA and CDR2 FQGNSA. The DNA of the CDR3 is TGTGCCAGCAGCTCCTTCGGGGGGGCGTCCGGAAACACCATATATTTT. Translated, it gives CASSSFGGASGNTIYF.

The rearrangement links TRBV5-6 to TRBJ2-7; D could derive from TRBD1 or TRBD2 (6 bases each). Trimming removed 3 bases at V and 0 bases at J, with 19 bases between. Per the germline V gene, CDR1 is SGHDT and CDR2 is YYEEEE. This CDR3 spans 17 amino acids. CDR3 coding DNA: TGTGCCAGCAGCTGGGGAGGACAGTCAAGGAGCTCCTACGAGCAGTACTTC. Translation gives CASSWGGQSRSSYEQYF.